This T cell receptor (beta chain) was obtained from a study of cytomegalovirus exposure and HLA in healthy donors. Turning to this clone: Its specificity is not known.

The PCR made use of 60 Vbeta and 13 Jbeta primers. The method was immunoSEQ multiplex PCR; TCRdb's version includes in-frame clones alone and lacks a portion of them. The sample carries under 250,000 clones, around 86% recorded once. Study-level findings and limits: HLA restriction was apparent for most CMV-associated TCR beta chains in a later analysis. Among TCR sequences, most were rare, though some public TCRs appeared in many donors.

The CDR3 spans 18 residues. Losses at the gene ends were 1 base for V and 1 base for J; bases not matched to a gene: 9. Germline loops: CDR1 SGHNT, CDR2 YENEEA. The rearrangement links TRBV11-3 to TRBJ2-5; 10 bases agree with TRBD2. The receptor was isolated from a woman aged 45-65 years in good health and CMV-seropositive. The sequenced sample was PBMCs. In nucleotides, the CDR3 is TGTGCCAGCAGCTTAGGTGTGGCTAGCGGGGGAACCCAAGAGACCCAGTACTTC. Its translation: CASSLGVASGGTQETQYF.